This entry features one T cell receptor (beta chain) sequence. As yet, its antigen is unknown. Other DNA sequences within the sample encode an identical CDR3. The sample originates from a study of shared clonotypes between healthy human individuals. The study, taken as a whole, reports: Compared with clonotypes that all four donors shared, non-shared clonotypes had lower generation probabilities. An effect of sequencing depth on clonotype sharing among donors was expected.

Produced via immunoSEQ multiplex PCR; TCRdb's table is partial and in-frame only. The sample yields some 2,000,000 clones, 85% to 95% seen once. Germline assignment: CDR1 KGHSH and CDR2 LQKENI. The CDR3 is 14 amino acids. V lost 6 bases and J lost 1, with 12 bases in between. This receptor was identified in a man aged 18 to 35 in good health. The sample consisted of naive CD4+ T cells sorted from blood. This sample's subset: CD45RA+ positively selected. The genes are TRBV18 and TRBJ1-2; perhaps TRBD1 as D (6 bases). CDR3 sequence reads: CASSPRGDNYGYTF. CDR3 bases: TGTGCCAGCTCGCCTAGGGGGGATAACTATGGCTACACCTTC.